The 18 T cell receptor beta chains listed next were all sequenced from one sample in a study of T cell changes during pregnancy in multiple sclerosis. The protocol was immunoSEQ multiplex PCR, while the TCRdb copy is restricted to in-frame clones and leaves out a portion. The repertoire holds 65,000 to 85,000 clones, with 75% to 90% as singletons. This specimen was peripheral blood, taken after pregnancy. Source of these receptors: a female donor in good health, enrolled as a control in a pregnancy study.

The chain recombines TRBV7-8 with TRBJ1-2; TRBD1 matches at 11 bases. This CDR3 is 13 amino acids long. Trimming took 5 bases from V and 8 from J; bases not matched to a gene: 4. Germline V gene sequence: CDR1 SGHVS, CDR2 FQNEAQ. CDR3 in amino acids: CASSAGTGGGYTF. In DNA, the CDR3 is TGTGCCAGCAGCGCGGGGACAGGGGGAGGCTACACCTTC.

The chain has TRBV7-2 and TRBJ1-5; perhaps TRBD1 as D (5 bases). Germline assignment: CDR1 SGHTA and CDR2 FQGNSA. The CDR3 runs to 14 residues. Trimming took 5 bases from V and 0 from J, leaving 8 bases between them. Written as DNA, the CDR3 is TGTGCCAGCAGCCCGGGGGTTAGCAATCAGCCCCAGCATTTT. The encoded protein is CASSPGVSNQPQHF.

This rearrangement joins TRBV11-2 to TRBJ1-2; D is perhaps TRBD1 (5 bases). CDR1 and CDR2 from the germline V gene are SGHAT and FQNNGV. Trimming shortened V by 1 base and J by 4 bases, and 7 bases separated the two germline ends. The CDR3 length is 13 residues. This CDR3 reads CASSLGTLYGYTF. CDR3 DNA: TGTGCCAGCAGCTTAGGGACACTCTATGGCTACACCTTC.

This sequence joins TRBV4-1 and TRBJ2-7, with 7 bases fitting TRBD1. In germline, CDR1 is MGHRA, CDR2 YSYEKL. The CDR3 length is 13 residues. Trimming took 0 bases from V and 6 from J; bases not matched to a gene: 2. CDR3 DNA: TGCGCCAGCAGCCAAGAGACAGGGACCGAGCAGTACTTC. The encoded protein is CASSQETGTEQYF.

CDR3 sequence: CASSLGLAETDTQYF. The CDR3, as DNA: TGCGCCAGCAGCTTGGGACTAGCGGAAACAGATACGCAGTATTTT. The chain combines TRBV5-1 with TRBJ2-3, with TRBD2 identical over 9 bases. The trim removed 0 bases at V and 3 bases at J, leaving 2 bases unmatched. The germline CDR1 and CDR2 sequences are SGHRS and YFSETQ. This CDR3 region has 15 residues.

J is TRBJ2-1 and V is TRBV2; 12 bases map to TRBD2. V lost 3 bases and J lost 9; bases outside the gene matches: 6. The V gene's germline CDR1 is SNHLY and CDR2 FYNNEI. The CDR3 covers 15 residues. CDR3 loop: CASSETSGRLVEQFF. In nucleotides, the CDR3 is TGTGCCAGCAGTGAGACTAGCGGGAGATTAGTTGAGCAGTTCTTC.

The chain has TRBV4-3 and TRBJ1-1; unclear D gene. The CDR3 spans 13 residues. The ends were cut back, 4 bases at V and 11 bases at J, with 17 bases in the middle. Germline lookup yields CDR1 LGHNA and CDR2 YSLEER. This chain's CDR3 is CASSPTGDLRAFF. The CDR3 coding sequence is TGCGCCAGCAGCCCTACCGGGGATTTGAGGGCTTTCTTT.

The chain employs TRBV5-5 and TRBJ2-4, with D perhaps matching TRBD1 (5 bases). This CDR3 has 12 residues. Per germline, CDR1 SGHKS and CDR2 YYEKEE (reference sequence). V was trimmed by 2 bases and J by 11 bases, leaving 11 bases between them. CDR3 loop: CASSFQGRVQYF. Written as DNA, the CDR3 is TGTGCCAGCAGCTTTCAGGGTAGAGTTCAGTACTTC.

CDR3 in amino acids: CSVAGTEGGKLFF. CDR3 sequence (DNA): TGCAGCGTGGCCGGGACAGAGGGAGGAAAACTGTTTTTT. This sequence joins TRBV29-1 and TRBJ1-4; 7 bases map to TRBD1. V lost 6 bases, J lost 10 bases, and 11 bases stayed unmatched. This CDR3 region has 13 residues. Germline V gene data show CDR1 as SQVTM and CDR2 as ANQGSEA.

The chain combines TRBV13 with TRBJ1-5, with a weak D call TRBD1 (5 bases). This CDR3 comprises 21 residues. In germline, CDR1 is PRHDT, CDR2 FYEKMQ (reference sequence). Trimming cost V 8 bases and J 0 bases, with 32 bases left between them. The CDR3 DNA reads TGTGCCAGCGGGTTAAGCATCAAGGGGCCGGGTCGGCTCTATAGCAATCAGCCCCAGCATTTT. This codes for CASGLSIKGPGRLYSNQPQHF.

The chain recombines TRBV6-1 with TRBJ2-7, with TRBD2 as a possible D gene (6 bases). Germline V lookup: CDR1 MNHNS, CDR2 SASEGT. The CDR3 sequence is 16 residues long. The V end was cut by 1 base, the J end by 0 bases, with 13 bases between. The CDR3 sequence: CASSEGGDSTSYEQYF. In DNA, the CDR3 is TGTGCCAGCAGTGAAGGGGGGGACTCCACCTCCTACGAGCAGTACTTC.

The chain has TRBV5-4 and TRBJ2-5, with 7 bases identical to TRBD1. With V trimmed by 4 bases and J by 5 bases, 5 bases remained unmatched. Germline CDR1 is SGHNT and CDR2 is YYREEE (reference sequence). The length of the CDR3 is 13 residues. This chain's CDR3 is CASSTGQRETQYF. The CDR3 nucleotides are TGTGCCAGCAGCACGGGACAGAGGGAGACCCAGTACTTC.

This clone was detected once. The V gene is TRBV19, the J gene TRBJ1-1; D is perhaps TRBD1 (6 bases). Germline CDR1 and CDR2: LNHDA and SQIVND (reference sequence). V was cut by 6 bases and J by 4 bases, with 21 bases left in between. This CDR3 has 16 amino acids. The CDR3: CASSRTLRGGITEAFF. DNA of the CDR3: TGTGCCAGTAGCCGAACACTAAGGGGGGGTATCACTGAAGCTTTCTTT.

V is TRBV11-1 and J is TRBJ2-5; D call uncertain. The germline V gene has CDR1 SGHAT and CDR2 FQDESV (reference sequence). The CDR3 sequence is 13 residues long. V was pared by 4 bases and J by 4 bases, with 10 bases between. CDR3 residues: CASSSELLETQYF. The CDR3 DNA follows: TGTGCCAGCAGCTCGGAGCTCTTAGAGACCCAGTACTTC.

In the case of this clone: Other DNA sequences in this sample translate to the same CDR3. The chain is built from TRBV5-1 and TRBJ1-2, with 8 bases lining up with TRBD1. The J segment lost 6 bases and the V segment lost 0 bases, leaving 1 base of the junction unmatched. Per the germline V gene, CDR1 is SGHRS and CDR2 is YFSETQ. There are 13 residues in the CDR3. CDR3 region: CASSLGQGNGYTF. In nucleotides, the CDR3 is TGCGCCAGCAGCTTGGGACAGGGGAATGGCTACACCTTC.

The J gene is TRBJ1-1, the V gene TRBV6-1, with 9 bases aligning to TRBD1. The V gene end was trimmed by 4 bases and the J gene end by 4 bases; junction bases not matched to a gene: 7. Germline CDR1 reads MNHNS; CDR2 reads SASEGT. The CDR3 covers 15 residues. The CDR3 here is CASSGNRGRSTEAFF. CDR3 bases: TGTGCCAGCAGTGGTAACAGGGGGCGCAGCACTGAAGCTTTCTTT.

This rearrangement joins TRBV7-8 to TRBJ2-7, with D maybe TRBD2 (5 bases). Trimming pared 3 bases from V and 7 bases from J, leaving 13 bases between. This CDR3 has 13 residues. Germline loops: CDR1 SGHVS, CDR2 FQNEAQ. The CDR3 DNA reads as TGTGCCAGCAGCTTCGGGGATCTTGGGGAGCAGTACTTC. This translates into CASSFGDLGEQYF. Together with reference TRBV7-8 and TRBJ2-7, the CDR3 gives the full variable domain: GAGVSQSPRYKVAKRGQDVALRCDPISGHVSLFWYQQALGQGPEFLTYFQNEAQLDKSGLPSDRFFAERPEGSVSTLKIQRTQQEDSAVYLCASSFGDLGEQYFGPGTRLTVT.

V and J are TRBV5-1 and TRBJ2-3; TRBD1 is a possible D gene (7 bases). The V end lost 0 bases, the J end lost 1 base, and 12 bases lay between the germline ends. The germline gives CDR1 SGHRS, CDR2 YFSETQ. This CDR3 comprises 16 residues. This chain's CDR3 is CASSLGQGGGTDTQYF. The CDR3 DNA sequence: TGCGCCAGCAGCTTGGGGCAGGGGGGAGGCACAGATACGCAGTATTTT.